This entry lists 11 T cell receptor beta chains sequenced from one sample in a study of T cells in Graves' hyperthyroidism and ophthalmopathy. Researchers amplified the TCR beta CDR3 regions from RNA transcripts. The TCR CDR3 first-round RT-PCR relied on the HTBI primer set. TCRdb reprocessed the multiplex PCR reads via MiXCR and lists one record per CDR3 protein. The repertoire includes about 300,000 distinct CDR3 sequences, roughly 20% of them detected once, and roughly 40% sits in the top ten. Sequencing was carried out using blood. Every receptor here comes from a man in his forties or fifties with Graves' ophthalmopathy.

The chain couples TRBV25-1 to TRBJ2-3; maybe TRBD1 (5 bases). Trimming removed 3 bases from V and 1 base from J, with 8 bases in between. The germline CDR1 and CDR2 sequences are MGHDK and SYGVNS. CDR3 length: 14 amino acids. CDR3 amino acids: CASSDPQGTDTQYF. In DNA, the CDR3 is TGTGCCAGCAGTGATCCACAGGGCACAGATACGCAGTATTTT.

This clonotype was picked up many times. CDR3 DNA: TGTGCCAGCAGGACGACTCGCGAGGGGTACACTGAAGCTTTCTTT. Amino acid sequence: CASRTTREGYTEAFF. The J gene is TRBJ1-1, the V gene TRBV28; maybe TRBD1 (5 bases). Germline V gives CDR1 MDHEN, CDR2 SYDVKM. Trimming pared 6 bases from V and 3 bases from J, leaving 17 bases between. The length of the CDR3 is 15 residues.

V is TRBV6-5 and J is TRBJ2-7; a weak D match, TRBD1 (5 bases). Germline V CDR1 and CDR2: MNHEY, SVGAGI. This CDR3 is built from 14 residues. Trimming cost V 1 base and J 3 bases, with 10 bases left between them. CDR3 nucleotides: TGTGCCAGCAGTTACTTTCAGGGCGTCTACGAGCAGTACTTC. This gives the protein CASSYFQGVYEQYF.

The rearrangement links TRBV29-1 to TRBJ2-6, with D hard to call. The CDR3 is 12 residues long. V was shortened by 7 bases and J by 0 bases, with 4 bases between the two germline ends. Germline V gene data show CDR1 as SQVTM and CDR2 as ANQGSEA. CDR3 in DNA: TGCAGCGGGAGCTCTGGGGCCAACGTCCTGACTTTC. Its translation is CSGSSGANVLTF.

This clonotype was detected only a few times. V gene TRBV11-2 combines with J gene TRBJ2-5; D is ambiguous. This CDR3 has 12 residues. Per germline, CDR1 SGHAT and CDR2 FQNNGV. Trimming left V 6 bases short and J 5 bases short, with 10 bases between. CDR3 protein: CASRTRIETQYF. DNA of the CDR3: TGTGCCAGCAGGACGAGAATTGAGACCCAGTACTTC. The variable domain in full, with the rest retrieved from reference TRBV11-2 and TRBJ2-5, is EAGVAQSPRYKIIEKRQSVAFWCNPISGHATLYWYQQILGQGPKLLIQFQNNGVVDDSQLPKDRFSAERLKGVDSTLKIQPAKLEDSAVYLCASRTRIETQYFGPGTRLLVL.

This clonotype was observed many times. The chain uses TRBV30 and TRBJ2-3; possibly TRBD1 for D (6 bases). Germline assignment: CDR1 GTSNPN and CDR2 SVGIG (reference sequence). The CDR3 loop spans 14 amino acids. Deletions cut 0 bases from V and 5 bases from J, with 12 bases between. The CDR3 coding sequence is TGTGCCTGGAGTGTAAGGCAGGGACAAGATACGCAGTATTTT. Translation: CAWSVRQGQDTQYF. Filled out from reference TRBV30 and TRBJ2-3, the complete variable domain reads SQTIHQWPATLVQPVGSPLSLECTVEGTSNPNLYWYRQAAGRGLQLLFYSVGIGQISSEVPQNLSASRPQDRQFILSSKKLLLSDSGFYLCAWSVRQGQDTQYFGPGTRLTVL.

This clonotype was found many times. The chain uses TRBV2 and TRBJ1-4; tentative D call: TRBD1 (6 bases). V lost 6 bases, J lost 6 bases, and 14 bases lay in between. The CDR3 runs 14 residues. Germline CDR1 reads SNHLY; CDR2 reads FYNNEI. CDR3: CASRGTTDYEKLFF. The CDR3 DNA reads as TGTGCCAGCAGAGGGACAACAGACTATGAAAAACTGTTTTTT.

This clonotype was seen many times. This rearrangement joins TRBV7-9 to TRBJ2-4, with D hard to call. The germline V gene encodes CDR1 SEHNR and CDR2 FQNEAQ (reference sequence). CDR3 length: 14 residues. Deletions cut 5 bases from V and 2 bases from J, with 10 bases between. The CDR3 region is CASSPPGPKNIQYF. DNA of the CDR3: TGTGCCAGCAGCCCGCCGGGCCCCAAAAACATTCAGTACTTC.

The chain couples TRBV2 to TRBJ1-6, with 10 nucleotides matching TRBD1. The CDR3 is 13 residues long. Germline CDR1 SNHLY, CDR2 FYNNEI. With V trimmed by 6 bases and J by 15 bases, 8 bases remained unmatched. The CDR3 protein is CASRGQGTILLHF. CDR3 DNA: TGTGCCAGCAGGGGACAGGGGACCATTCTCCTCCACTTT.

The chain couples TRBV24-1 to TRBJ2-7; D is perhaps TRBD1 (6 bases). Between the trimmed V and J ends, which lost 5 bases and 2 bases, there was a span of 9 bases. The CDR3 totals 13 residues. CDR1 is KGHDR and CDR2 is SFDVKD in the germline V gene. The CDR3 sequence is CATSATGTYEQYF. CDR3 sequence (DNA): TGTGCCACCAGTGCAACAGGGACCTACGAGCAGTACTTC.

The table lists this clonotype with a few counts. The gene calls are TRBV28 and TRBJ1-1; D is perhaps TRBD1 (5 bases). Looked up from germline, CDR1 is MDHEN and CDR2 is SYDVKM. V dropped 7 bases and J dropped 8 bases, with 17 bases sitting between them. This CDR3 contains 13 residues. CDR3 sequence (DNA): TGTGCCAGCACGGGGGGTCCCAGACTCGAAGCTTTCTTT. It yields the protein CASTGGPRLEAFF.